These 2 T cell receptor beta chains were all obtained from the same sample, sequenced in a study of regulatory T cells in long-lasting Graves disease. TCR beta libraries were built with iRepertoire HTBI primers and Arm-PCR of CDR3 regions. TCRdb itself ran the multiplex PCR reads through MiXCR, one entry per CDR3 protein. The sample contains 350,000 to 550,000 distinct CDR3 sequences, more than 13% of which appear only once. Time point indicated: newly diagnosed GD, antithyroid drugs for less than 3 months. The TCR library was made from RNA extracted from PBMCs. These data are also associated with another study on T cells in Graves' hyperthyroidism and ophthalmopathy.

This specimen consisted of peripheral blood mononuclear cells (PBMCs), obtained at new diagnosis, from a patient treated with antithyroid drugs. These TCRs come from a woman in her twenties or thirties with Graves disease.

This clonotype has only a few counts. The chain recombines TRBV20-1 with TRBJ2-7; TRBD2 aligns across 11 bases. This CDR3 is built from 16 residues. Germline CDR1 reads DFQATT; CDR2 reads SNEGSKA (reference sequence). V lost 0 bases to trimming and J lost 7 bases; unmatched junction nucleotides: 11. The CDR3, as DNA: TGCAGTGCTAGAGATGTACTAGCGGGAGTATCGCGAGAGCAGTACTTC. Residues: CSARDVLAGVSREQYF.

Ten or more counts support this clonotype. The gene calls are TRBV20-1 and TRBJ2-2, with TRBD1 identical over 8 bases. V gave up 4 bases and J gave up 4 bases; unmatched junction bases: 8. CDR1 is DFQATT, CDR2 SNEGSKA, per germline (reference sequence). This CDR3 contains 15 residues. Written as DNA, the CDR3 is TGCAGTGCTATCCCAGGGGGCGCGCCCACCGGGGAGCTGTTTTTT. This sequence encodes CSAIPGGAPTGELFF.